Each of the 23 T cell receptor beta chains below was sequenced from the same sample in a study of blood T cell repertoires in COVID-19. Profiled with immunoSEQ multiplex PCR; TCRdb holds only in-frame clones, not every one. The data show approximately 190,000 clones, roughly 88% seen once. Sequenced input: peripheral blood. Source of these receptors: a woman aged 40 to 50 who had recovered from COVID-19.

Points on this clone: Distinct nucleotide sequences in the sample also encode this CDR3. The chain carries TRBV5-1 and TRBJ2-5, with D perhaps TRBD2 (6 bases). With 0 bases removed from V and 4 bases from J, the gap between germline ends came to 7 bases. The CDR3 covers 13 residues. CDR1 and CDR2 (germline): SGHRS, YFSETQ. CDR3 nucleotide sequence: TGCGCCAGCAGCTTGGGGAGGGGAGAGACCCAGTACTTC. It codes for CASSLGRGETQYF. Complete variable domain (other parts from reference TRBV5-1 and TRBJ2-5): KAGVTQTPRYLIKTRGQQVTLSCSPISGHRSVSWYQQTPGQGLQFLFEYFSETQRNKGNFPGRFSGRQFSNSRSEMNVSTLELGDSALYLCASSLGRGETQYFGPGTRLLVL.

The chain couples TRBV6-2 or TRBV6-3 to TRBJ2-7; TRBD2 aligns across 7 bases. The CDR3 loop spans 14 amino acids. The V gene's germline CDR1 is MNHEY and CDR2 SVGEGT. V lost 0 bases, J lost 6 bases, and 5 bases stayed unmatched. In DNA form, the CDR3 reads TGTGCCAGCAGTTACTCGTGGGAGGGCCCCGAGCAGTACTTC. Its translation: CASSYSWEGPEQYF.

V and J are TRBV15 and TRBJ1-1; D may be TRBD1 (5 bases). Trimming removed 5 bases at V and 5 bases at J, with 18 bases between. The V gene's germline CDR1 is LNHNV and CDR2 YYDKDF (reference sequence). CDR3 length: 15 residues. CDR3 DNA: TGTGCCACCAGCCCCGCGGGGGACGGGTGGACTGAAGCTTTCTTT. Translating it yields CATSPAGDGWTEAFF.

CDR3 nucleotides: TGTGCCAGCAGCAATCAGGGTGGGACTGAAGCTTTCTTT. Encoded protein: CASSNQGGTEAFF. The chain couples TRBV7-9 to TRBJ1-1; tentative D call: TRBD1 (5 bases). The CDR3 is 13 residues long. Deletions cut 5 bases from V and 5 bases from J, with 12 bases between. Per germline, CDR1 SEHNR and CDR2 FQNEAQ (reference sequence).

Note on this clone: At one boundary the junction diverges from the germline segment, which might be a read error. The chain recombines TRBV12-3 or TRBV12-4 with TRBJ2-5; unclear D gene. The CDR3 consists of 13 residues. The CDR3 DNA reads TGTGCCAGCAGTTTGGTGTTTTTAGAGGCCCAGTACTTC. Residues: CASSLVFLEAQYF.

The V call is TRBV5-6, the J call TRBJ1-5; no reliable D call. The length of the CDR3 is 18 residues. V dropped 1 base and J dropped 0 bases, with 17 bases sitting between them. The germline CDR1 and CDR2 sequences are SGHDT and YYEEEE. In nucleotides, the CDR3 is TGTGCCAGCAGCTTGTTTTCTCAGATCAGTCTTAGCAATCAGCCCCAGCATTTT. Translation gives CASSLFSQISLSNQPQHF. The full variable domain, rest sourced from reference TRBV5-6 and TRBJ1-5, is DAGVTQSPTHLIKTRGQQVTLRCSPKSGHDTVSWYQQALGQGPQFIFQYYEEEERQRGNFPDRFSGHQFPNYSSELNVNALLLGDSALYLCASSLFSQISLSNQPQHFGDGTRLSIL.

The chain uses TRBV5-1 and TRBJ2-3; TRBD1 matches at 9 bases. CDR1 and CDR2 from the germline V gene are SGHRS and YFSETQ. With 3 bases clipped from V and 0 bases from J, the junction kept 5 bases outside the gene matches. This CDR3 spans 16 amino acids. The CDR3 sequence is CASSWLQGASTDTQYF. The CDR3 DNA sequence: TGCGCCAGCAGCTGGCTACAGGGGGCGAGCACAGATACGCAGTATTTT.

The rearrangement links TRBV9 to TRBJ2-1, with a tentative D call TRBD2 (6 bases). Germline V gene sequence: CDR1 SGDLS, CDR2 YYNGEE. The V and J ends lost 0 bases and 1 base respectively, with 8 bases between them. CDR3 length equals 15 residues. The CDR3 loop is CASSVEAGSYNEQFF. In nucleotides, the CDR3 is TGTGCCAGCAGCGTAGAGGCGGGGTCCTACAATGAGCAGTTCTTC.

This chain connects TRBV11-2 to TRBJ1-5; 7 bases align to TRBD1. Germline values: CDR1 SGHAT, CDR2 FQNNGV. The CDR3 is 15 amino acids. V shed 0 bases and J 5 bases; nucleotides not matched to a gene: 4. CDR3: CASSLEGTADQPQHF. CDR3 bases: TGTGCCAGCAGCTTAGAAGGGACAGCCGATCAGCCCCAGCATTTT.

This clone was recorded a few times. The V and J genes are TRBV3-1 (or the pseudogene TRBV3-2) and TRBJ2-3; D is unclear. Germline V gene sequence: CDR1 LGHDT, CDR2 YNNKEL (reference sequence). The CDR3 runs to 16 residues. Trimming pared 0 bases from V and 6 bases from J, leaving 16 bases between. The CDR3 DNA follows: TGTGCCAGCAGCCAAGAGGCCCACGGAAAGGAGGATACGCAGTATTTT. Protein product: CASSQEAHGKEDTQYF.

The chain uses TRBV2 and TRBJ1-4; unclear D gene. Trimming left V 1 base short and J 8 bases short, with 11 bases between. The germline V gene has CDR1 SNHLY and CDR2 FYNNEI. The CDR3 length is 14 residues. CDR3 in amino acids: CASSEGQVREKLFF. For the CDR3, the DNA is TGTGCCAGCAGTGAAGGGCAGGTGCGAGAAAAACTGTTTTTT.

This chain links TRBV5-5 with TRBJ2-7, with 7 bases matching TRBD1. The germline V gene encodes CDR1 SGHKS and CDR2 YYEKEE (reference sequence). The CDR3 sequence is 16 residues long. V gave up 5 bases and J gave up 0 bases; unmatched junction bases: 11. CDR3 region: CASRVTGTVSSYEQYF. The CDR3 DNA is TGTGCCAGCAGGGTCACCGGGACAGTGAGCTCCTACGAGCAGTACTTC.

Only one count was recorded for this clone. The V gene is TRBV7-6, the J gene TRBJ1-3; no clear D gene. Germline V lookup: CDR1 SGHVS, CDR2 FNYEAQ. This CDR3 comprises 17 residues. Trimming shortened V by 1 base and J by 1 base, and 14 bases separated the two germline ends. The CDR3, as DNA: TGTGCCAGCAGCTTAGACTATTCGGGTGCTTCTGGAAACACCATATATTTT. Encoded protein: CASSLDYSGASGNTIYF. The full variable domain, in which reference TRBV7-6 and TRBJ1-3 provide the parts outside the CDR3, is GAGVSQSPRYKVTKRGQDVALRCDPISGHVSLYWYRQALGQGPEFLTYFNYEAQQDKSGLPNDRFSAERPEGSISTLTIQRTEQRDSAMYRCASSLDYSGASGNTIYFGEGSWLTVV.

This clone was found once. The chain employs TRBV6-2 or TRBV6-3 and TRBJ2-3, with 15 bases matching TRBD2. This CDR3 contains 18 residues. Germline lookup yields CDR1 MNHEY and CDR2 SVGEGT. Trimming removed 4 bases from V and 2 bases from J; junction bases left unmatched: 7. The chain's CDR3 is CASSSGLAGGQATDTQYF. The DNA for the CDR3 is TGTGCCAGCAGTTCCGGACTAGCGGGAGGGCAAGCCACAGATACGCAGTATTTT.

CDR3 DNA sequence: TGTGCCAGCAGGCGACATGACAGCTTAACCTACGAGCAGTACTTC. This translates into CASRRHDSLTYEQYF. V usage is TRBV6-5 and J usage is TRBJ2-7, with a possible D match to TRBD1 (5 bases). In germline, CDR1 is MNHEY, CDR2 SVGAGI. This CDR3 region has 15 residues. V dropped 6 bases and J dropped 2 bases, with 17 bases sitting between them.

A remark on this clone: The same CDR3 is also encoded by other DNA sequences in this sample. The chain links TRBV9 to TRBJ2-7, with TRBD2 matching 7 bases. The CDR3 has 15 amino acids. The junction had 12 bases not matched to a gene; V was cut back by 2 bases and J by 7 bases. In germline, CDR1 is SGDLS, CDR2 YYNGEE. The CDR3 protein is CASSVSASGSGEQYF. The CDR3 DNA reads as TGTGCCAGCAGCGTGTCGGCTAGCGGAAGTGGTGAGCAGTACTTC.

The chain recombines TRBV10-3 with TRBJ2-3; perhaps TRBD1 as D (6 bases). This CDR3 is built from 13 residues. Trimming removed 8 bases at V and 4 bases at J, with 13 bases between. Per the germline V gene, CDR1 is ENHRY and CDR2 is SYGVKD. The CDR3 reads CAIVSGDADTQYF. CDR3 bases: TGTGCCATCGTATCAGGGGATGCAGATACGCAGTATTTT.

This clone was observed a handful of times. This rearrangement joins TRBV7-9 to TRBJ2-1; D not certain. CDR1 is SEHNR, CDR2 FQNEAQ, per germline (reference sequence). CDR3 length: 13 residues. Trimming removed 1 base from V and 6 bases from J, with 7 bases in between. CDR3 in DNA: TGTGCCAGCAGCTTAGGCTATATCAATGAGCAGTTCTTC. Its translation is CASSLGYINEQFF.

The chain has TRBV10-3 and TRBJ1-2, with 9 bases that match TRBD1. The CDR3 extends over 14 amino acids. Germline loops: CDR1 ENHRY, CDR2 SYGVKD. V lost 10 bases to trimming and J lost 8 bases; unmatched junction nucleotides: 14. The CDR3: CATQGDRVSSGYTF. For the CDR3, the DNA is TGTGCCACCCAGGGGGACAGGGTGTCGAGCGGCTACACCTTC.

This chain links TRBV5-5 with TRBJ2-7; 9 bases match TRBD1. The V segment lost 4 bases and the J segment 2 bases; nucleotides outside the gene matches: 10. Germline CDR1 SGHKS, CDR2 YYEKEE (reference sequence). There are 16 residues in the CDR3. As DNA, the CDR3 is TGTGCCAGCAGCCCGACAGGGGGGATACCTACCTACGAGCAGTACTTC. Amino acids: CASSPTGGIPTYEQYF.

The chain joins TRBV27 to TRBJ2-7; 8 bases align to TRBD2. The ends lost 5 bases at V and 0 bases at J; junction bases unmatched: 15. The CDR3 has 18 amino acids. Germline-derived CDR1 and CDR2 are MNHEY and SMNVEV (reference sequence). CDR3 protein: CASSPRPIAGTFSYEQYF. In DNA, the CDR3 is TGTGCCAGCAGTCCGCGGCCCATAGCGGGAACGTTCTCCTACGAGCAGTACTTC.

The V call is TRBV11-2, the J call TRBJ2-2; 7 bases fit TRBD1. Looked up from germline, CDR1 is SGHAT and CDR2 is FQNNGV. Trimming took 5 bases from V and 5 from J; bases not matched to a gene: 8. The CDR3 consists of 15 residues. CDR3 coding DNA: TGTGCCAGCAGCGTCACCGGGACAGTTACCGGGGAGCTGTTTTTT. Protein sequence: CASSVTGTVTGELFF.

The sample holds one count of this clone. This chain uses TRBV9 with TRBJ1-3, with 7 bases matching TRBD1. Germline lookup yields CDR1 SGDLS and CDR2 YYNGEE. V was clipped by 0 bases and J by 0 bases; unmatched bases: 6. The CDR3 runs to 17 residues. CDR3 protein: CASSVETGLSSGNTIYF. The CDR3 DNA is TGTGCCAGCAGCGTAGAGACAGGGTTAAGCTCTGGAAACACCATATATTTT.